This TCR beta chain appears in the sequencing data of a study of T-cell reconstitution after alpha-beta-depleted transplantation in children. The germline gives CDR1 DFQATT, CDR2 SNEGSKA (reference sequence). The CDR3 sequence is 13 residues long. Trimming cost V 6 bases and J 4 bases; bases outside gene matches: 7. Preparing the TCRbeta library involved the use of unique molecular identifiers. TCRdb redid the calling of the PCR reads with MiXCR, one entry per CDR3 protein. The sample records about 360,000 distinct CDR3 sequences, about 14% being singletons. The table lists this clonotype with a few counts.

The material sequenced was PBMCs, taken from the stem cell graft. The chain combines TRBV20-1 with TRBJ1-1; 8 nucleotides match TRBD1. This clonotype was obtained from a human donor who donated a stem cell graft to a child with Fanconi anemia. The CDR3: CSALTGDGTEAFF. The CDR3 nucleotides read TGCAGTGCCCTGACAGGGGATGGCACTGAAGCTTTCTTT.